A single sample is the source of the 24 T cell receptor beta chains below, sequenced in a study of sequential checkpoint blockade in melanoma (dated by TCRdb to between 2017 and 2020). The library was obtained by the immunoSEQ multiplex PCR assay. TCRdb retrieved this table from immuneACCESS and kept in-frame rearrangements only. Not all clones are present; in checked studies, unresolved V genes account for under half, and no reason is known for the remainder. The sample has 25,000 to 35,000 clones on record, 75% to 85% of them singletons. Of the sample, approximately 16% is held by the ten largest clones. What this sample's treatment or condition label stands for: randomized to nivolumab then ipilimumab (arm A) or the reverse (arm B). This specimen was CD8+ T cells sorted from blood (inferred from file names), taken from a patient given nivolumab and ipilimumab in sequence. Receptors originate from a human donor with melanoma.

The CDR3 sequence is CASSASGTGTFYGYTF. CDR3 DNA sequence: TGTGCCAGCAGCGCGTCCGGGACAGGAACTTTCTATGGCTACACCTTC. This sequence joins TRBV9 and TRBJ1-2, with 8 bases aligning to TRBD1. Germline values: CDR1 SGDLS, CDR2 YYNGEE. The CDR3 loop spans 16 amino acids. V shed 3 bases and J 4 bases; nucleotides not matched to a gene: 11. Complete variable domain (other parts from reference TRBV9 and TRBJ1-2): DSGVTQTPKHLITATGQRVTLRCSPRSGDLSVYWYQQSLDQGLQFLIQYYNGEERAKGNILERFSAQQFPDLHSELNLSSLELGDSALYFCASSASGTGTFYGYTFGSGTRLTVV.

The chain has TRBV19 and TRBJ2-5; a weak D match, TRBD2 (6 bases). The better agreement between TRBJ2-7 and the DNA end casts doubt on the J call. Germline V gives CDR1 LNHDA, CDR2 SQIVND (reference sequence). The CDR3 covers 13 residues. This CDR3 is CASSAGISYEQYF. DNA of the CDR3: TGTGCCAGTAGTGCGGGGATTTCCTACGAGCAGTACTTC.

This chain joins TRBV7-9 and TRBJ2-3; TRBD1 is a possible D gene (6 bases). V lost 7 bases, J lost 4 bases, and 18 bases lay in between. Per germline, CDR1 SEHNR and CDR2 FQNEAQ (reference sequence). The CDR3 has 15 amino acids. The CDR3 coding sequence is TGTGCCAGCACAGGCCGTGGACAGACAGCAGATACGCAGTATTTT. Its translation: CASTGRGQTADTQYF.

This clone was seen a single time. The V call is TRBV27, the J call TRBJ2-7; D might be TRBD1 (6 bases). CDR3 length equals 14 residues. V lost 6 bases and J 4 bases, leaving 16 bases between the germline ends. Looked up from germline, CDR1 is MNHEY and CDR2 is SMNVEV (reference sequence). CDR3 DNA: TGTGCCAGCAGCCCCGGGGCAGGGACATACGAGCAGTACTTC. This sequence encodes CASSPGAGTYEQYF.

The chain carries TRBV7-9 and TRBJ1-2; tentative D call: TRBD1 (5 bases). CDR1 is SEHNR, CDR2 FQNEAQ, per germline (reference sequence). CDR3 length equals 15 residues. Trimming removed 7 bases from V and 5 bases from J, with 20 bases in between. The CDR3 region is CASTITDTGGYGYTF. CDR3 in DNA: TGTGCCAGCACCATTACCGACACCGGGGGTTATGGCTACACCTTC.

V usage is TRBV29-1 and J usage is TRBJ2-3, with 7 bases matching TRBD2. This CDR3 has 14 residues. V lost 7 bases, J lost 6 bases, and 13 bases stayed unmatched. Looked up from germline, CDR1 is SQVTM and CDR2 is ANQGSEA. As DNA, the CDR3 is TGCAGCGCCCCGGTGGGCGGGAGAGCTGATACGCAGTATTTT. It is translated as CSAPVGGRADTQYF.

This clone was detected a few times. The chain is built from TRBV4-3 and TRBJ2-2; 7 nucleotides line up with TRBD2. Germline trimming cut 7 bases from V and 0 bases from J; bases unmatched to any gene: 8. This CDR3 comprises 16 residues. Germline V gene sequence: CDR1 LGHNA, CDR2 YSLEER. This chain's CDR3 is CASTELGGANTGELFF. CDR3 coding DNA: TGCGCCAGCACCGAGTTGGGGGGGGCGAACACCGGGGAGCTGTTTTTT.

The table lists this clone with a few counts. Here the CDR3 reads CASSQVQGRNEKLFF. The CDR3 nucleotides are TGCGCCAGCAGCCAGGTACAGGGGAGGAATGAAAAACTGTTTTTT. The V gene is TRBV4-3, the J gene TRBJ1-4, with 7 bases that match TRBD1. In germline, CDR1 is LGHNA, CDR2 YSLEER. The CDR3 totals 15 residues. V lost 3 bases to trimming and J lost 5 bases; unmatched junction nucleotides: 6.

The CDR3 region is CASSSPGQDHEQYF. The CDR3 DNA is TGTGCCAGCAGCTCTCCGGGACAGGATCACGAGCAGTACTTC. The rearrangement uses TRBV7-9 and TRBJ2-7; TRBD1 matches 8 bases. CDR1 and CDR2 (germline): SEHNR, FQNEAQ (reference sequence). The CDR3 is 14 residues long. The V and J ends lost 4 bases and 5 bases, in that order; junction bases with no gene match: 7.

This clone was observed a few times. The rearrangement uses TRBV4-3 and TRBJ2-6; maybe TRBD2 (5 bases). Germline V gives CDR1 LGHNA, CDR2 YSLEER. V dropped 0 bases and J dropped 0 bases, with 6 bases sitting between them. This CDR3 contains 16 residues. The CDR3 region has the DNA TGCGCCAGCAGCCAAGATGGGAGCTCTGGGGCCAACGTCCTGACTTTC. Translating it yields CASSQDGSSGANVLTF.

This chain joins TRBV27 and TRBJ2-7, with 7 bases aligning to TRBD2. CDR3 size: 13 residues. After removal of 5 bases from V and 3 bases from J, the junction contained 4 bases not matched to a gene. The germline V gene has CDR1 MNHEY and CDR2 SMNVEV (reference sequence). CDR3 DNA sequence: TGTGCCAGCAGTCTTGGCGGGAGCTACGAGCAGTACTTC. The encoded protein is CASSLGGSYEQYF.

This chain connects TRBV27 to TRBJ2-5; TRBD2 agrees at 9 bases. The J call may be faulty, since TRBJ2-7 better matches the DNA end. The length of the CDR3 is 17 residues. Per the germline V gene, CDR1 is MNHEY and CDR2 is SMNVEV (reference sequence). The CDR3 sequence is CASSFLVGLAGPYEQYF. The CDR3 bases are TGTGCCAGCAGTTTTTTGGTAGGGCTAGCGGGACCTTACGAGCAGTACTTC.

The genes are TRBV6-1 and TRBJ2-7; tentative D call: TRBD2 (6 bases). This CDR3 has 14 amino acids. From germline, CDR1 is MNHNS and CDR2 SASEGT. Trimming stripped 6 bases from V and 2 bases from J, with 14 bases between. The CDR3 nucleotides are TGTGCCAGCAGCCCCGGGACTGGTCCCTACGAGCAGTACTTC. Protein: CASSPGTGPYEQYF.

The chain joins TRBV7-3 to TRBJ2-7; 10 bases match TRBD1. The CDR3 contains 16 residues. The germline V gene encodes CDR1 SGHTA and CDR2 FQGTGA. The J segment lost 4 bases and the V segment lost 4 bases, leaving 10 bases of the junction unmatched. CDR3 region: CASSSRQGAGQYEQYF. In DNA, the CDR3 is TGTGCCAGCAGCTCCCGACAGGGGGCGGGCCAATACGAGCAGTACTTC.

This clone has only one observation. The rearrangement joins TRBV27 to TRBJ2-2; possible D gene TRBD1, 5 bases. The length of the CDR3 is 16 residues. Germline CDR1 reads MNHEY; CDR2 reads SMNVEV (reference sequence). V lost 0 bases to trimming and J lost 4 bases, with 12 bases between them. The CDR3 sequence: CASSLSKDIPTGELFF. CDR3 DNA sequence: TGTGCCAGCAGTTTATCGAAGGACATCCCCACCGGGGAGCTGTTTTTT.

This clone was seen more than once but under ten times. The rearrangement uses TRBV4-2 and TRBJ2-7; perhaps TRBD2 as D (6 bases). The V gene's germline CDR1 is LGHNA and CDR2 YNFKEQ. The CDR3 has 15 residues. Trimming shortened V by 1 base and J by 6 bases, and 16 bases separated the two germline ends. The CDR3, as DNA: TGTGCCAGCAGCCAAGCTGGGGGGTTGGGGTCCGAGCAGTACTTC. It specifies CASSQAGGLGSEQYF.

The chain joins TRBV21-1 to TRBJ2-7; the D call TRBD1 from the table was never checked on the DNA. TRBV21-1 is classified as a pseudogene. The CDR3 length is 22 residues. CDR3 DNA sequence: TGTGCCAGCAGCAAAACCCCGGCTTGGTGCTGTGTCCGGGCAGGGGAGTCCTACGAGCAGTACTTC. Translating gives CASSKTPAWCCVRAGESYEQYF.

This rearrangement joins TRBV6-4 to TRBJ2-1, with a tentative D call TRBD2 (5 bases). This CDR3 contains 15 residues. The V gene lost 3 bases and the J gene lost 7 bases, with 16 bases spanning the gap. The germline V gene encodes CDR1 MRHNA and CDR2 SNTAGT. DNA of the CDR3: TGTGCCAGCAGTGAGAAAGAGGGAGAGGTGAATGAGCAGTTCTTC. Translation gives CASSEKEGEVNEQFF.

The V call is TRBV9, the J call TRBJ2-1; a weak D match, TRBD2 (7 bases). The germline V gene has CDR1 SGDLS and CDR2 YYNGEE. The CDR3 has 14 amino acids. Trimming shortened V by 3 bases and J by 10 bases, and 17 bases separated the two germline ends. The CDR3 region has the DNA TGTGCCAGCAGCGCTAAGGGGGGGCCTAGAGAGCAGTTCTTC. Protein: CASSAKGGPREQFF.

Written as DNA, the CDR3 is TGTGCCAGCAGCCTTTCTAGAACCGGGGAGCTGTTTTTT. Protein sequence: CASSLSRTGELFF. The V call is TRBV14, the J call TRBJ2-2; D is undetermined. This CDR3 comprises 13 residues. Germline lookup yields CDR1 SGHDN and CDR2 FVKESK. V was pared by 4 bases and J by 5 bases, with 8 bases between.

CDR3 bases: TGCGCCAGCAGGATGACAGGGGGAGAGACCCAGTACTTC. Translation: CASRMTGGETQYF. The chain employs TRBV10-2 and TRBJ2-5, with 9 bases identical to TRBD1. Germline V gene sequence: CDR1 WSHSY, CDR2 SAAADI. The CDR3 has 13 amino acids. The ends lost 6 bases at V and 4 bases at J; junction bases unmatched: 3.

The rearrangement uses TRBV4-3 and TRBJ2-2; 10 positions agree with TRBD2. The V segment lost 0 bases and the J segment 5 bases; nucleotides outside the gene matches: 6. The V gene's germline CDR1 is LGHNA and CDR2 YSLEER. This CDR3 comprises 17 residues. CDR3 sequence (DNA): TGCGCCAGCAGCCAAGACGACGTGACTAGCGGGACCGGGGAGCTGTTTTTT. It codes for CASSQDDVTSGTGELFF.

The CDR3 coding sequence is TGCGCCAGCAGCTTTGGACAGGTCGAGACCTTC. This encodes CASSFGQVETF. The chain combines TRBV5-1 with TRBJ1-2; 7 nucleotides agree with TRBD1. The CDR3 sequence is 11 residues long. Germline CDR1 and CDR2: SGHRS and YFSETQ. The ends lost 2 bases at V and 14 bases at J; junction bases unmatched: 6.

This clone was observed a handful of times. The chain recombines TRBV4-1 with TRBJ2-2; D is possibly TRBD2 (6 bases). This CDR3 contains 15 residues. Germline-derived CDR1 and CDR2 are MGHRA and YSYEKL. V lost 1 base and J lost 4, with 10 bases in between. CDR3 nucleotide sequence: TGCGCCAGCAGCCAAGGCGGGGAACCCACCGGGGAGCTGTTTTTT. It specifies CASSQGGEPTGELFF.